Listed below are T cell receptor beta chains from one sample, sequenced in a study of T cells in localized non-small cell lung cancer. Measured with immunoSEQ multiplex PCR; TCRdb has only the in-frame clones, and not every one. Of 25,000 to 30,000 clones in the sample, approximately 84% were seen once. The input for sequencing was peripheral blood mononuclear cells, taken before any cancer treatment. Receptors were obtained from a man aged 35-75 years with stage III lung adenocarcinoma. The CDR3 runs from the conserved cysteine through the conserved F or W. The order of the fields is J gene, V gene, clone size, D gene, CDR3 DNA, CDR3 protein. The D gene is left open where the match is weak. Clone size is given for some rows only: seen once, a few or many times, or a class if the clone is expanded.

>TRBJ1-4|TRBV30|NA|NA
TGTGCCTGGAGGTTCTCTGGTGGTGGTGAAAAACTGTTTTTT
CAWRFSGGGEKLFF
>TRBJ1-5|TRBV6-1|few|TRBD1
TGTGCCAGAAGGGGGCGGTATCAGCCCCAGCATTTT
CARRGRYQPQHF
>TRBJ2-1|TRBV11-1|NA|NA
TGTGCCAGCAGCTTAGTAGGACTCCCTAATGAGCAGTTCTTC
CASSLVGLPNEQFF
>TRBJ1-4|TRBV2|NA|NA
TGTGCCAGCAGTGAATGGCGCGAAAAACTGTTTTTT
CASSEWREKLFF
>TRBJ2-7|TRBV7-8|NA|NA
TGTGCCAGCAGCCGGACCTCCTACGAGCAGTACTTC
CASSRTSYEQYF
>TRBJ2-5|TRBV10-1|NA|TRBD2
TGCGCCAGCAGTGACGGCGGGAGGGGAGGAGAAGAGACCCAGTACTTC
CASSDGGRGGEETQYF
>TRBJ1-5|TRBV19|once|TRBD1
TGTGCCAGTAGTATAAAGGGGGCCCAGGGCAGTCAGCCCCAGCATTTT
CASSIKGAQGSQPQHF
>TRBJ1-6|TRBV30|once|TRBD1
TGTGCCTGGAGTGAAAACAGGGGGAATTCACCCCTCCACTTT
CAWSENRGNSPLHF
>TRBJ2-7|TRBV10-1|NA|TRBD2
TGCGCCAGCTCCGGGACTAGCGGGAGCGGGACCTACGAGCAGTACTTC
CASSGTSGSGTYEQYF
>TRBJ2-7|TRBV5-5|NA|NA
TGTGCCAGCACCCCCGGAGGCCCCTTAACCCCCTACGAGCAGTACTTC
CASTPGGPLTPYEQYF
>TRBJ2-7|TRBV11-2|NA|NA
TGTGCCAGCAGCTTGGGACCGAACTCCTACGAGCAGTACTTC
CASSLGPNSYEQYF
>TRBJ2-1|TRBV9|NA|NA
TGTGCCAGCAGCGGACAGGTTGGCAATGAGCAGTTCTTC
CASSGQVGNEQFF
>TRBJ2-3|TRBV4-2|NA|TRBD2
TGTGCCAGCAGCCCAAATAGAGCGGGGACTTCAGATACGCAGTATTTT
CASSPNRAGTSDTQYF
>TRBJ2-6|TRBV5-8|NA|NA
TGTGCCAGCAGCCGGAATATGGCTGGGGCCAACGTCCTGACTTTC
CASSRNMAGANVLTF
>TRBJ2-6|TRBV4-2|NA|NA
TGTGCCAGCAGCCCCAGCGCCTCTGGGGCCAACGTCCTGACTTTC
CASSPSASGANVLTF
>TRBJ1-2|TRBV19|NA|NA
TGTGCCAGTAGTATTAACTATGGCTACACCTTC
CASSINYGYTF
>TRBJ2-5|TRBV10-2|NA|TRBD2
TGCGCCAGCAGTAGGCTAGCGGGAGGTCAAGAGACCCAGTACTTC
CASSRLAGGQETQYF
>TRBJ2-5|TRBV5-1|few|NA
TGCGCCAGCAGCCAAGGGACTTCAATAGAGACCCAGTACTTC
CASSQGTSIETQYF
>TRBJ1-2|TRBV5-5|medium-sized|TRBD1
TGTGCCAGCAGCTTACGGACAGGGGACGACTATGGCTACACCTTC
CASSLRTGDDYGYTF
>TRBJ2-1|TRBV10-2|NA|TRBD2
TGCGCCAGCAGTGAAAGACTAGCGGGAGTCGGTGAGCAGTTCTTC
CASSERLAGVGEQFF
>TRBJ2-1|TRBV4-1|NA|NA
TGCGCCAGCAGCCAAGGAGTGGTAAATGAGCAGTTCTTC
CASSQGVVNEQFF
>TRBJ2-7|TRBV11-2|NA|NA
TGTGCCAGCAGCTTATACCCAGGGGGGGACTACGAGCAGTACTTC
CASSLYPGGDYEQYF
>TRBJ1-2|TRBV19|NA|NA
TGTGCCAGTAGTCCACGGGGATCTGGCTACACCTTC
CASSPRGSGYTF
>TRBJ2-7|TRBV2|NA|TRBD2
TGTGCCAGCACCCGAGGAAGACTAGCTTCTTACGAGCAGTACTTC
CASTRGRLASYEQYF
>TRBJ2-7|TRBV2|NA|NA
TGTGCCAGCAGTACCGGGACCTCCTACGAGCAGTACTTC
CASSTGTSYEQYF
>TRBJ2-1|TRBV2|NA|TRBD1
TGTGCCAGCAGCGGGACAGGGTTTTTCAATGAGCAGTTCTTC
CASSGTGFFNEQFF